One sample yielded the 29 T cell receptor beta chains listed below, sequenced in a study of PD-L1 blockade in urothelial cancer. Generated by immunoSEQ multiplex PCR, the TCRdb table keeps only in-frame clones and is missing some. The data contain tens of thousands of clones, roughly 89% of them singletons. Indicated time point: pretreatment peripheral blood. Material: PBMCs, obtained around atezolizumab (anti-PD-L1) treatment. The receptors were sampled from a woman aged 55-69 years with urothelial cancer.

The genes are TRBV5-4 and TRBJ2-3; 8 nucleotides agree with TRBD2. This CDR3 region has 17 residues. V shed 5 bases and J 0 bases; nucleotides not matched to a gene: 11. Germline lookup yields CDR1 SGHNT and CDR2 YYREEE (reference sequence). The CDR3 nucleotides are TGTGCCAGCAGTCTATCCCCGGGAGGGCCTAGCACAGATACGCAGTATTTT. Its protein is CASSLSPGGPSTDTQYF.

This clone appeared once. The chain employs TRBV11-2 and TRBJ1-4, with a possible D match to TRBD1 (5 bases). CDR3 length equals 16 residues. Trimming stripped 2 bases from V and 1 base from J, with 11 bases between. Per germline, CDR1 SGHAT and CDR2 FQNNGV. Here the CDR3 reads CASSLFRGGTNEKLFF. CDR3 nucleotide sequence: TGTGCCAGCAGCTTATTCCGCGGGGGAACTAATGAAAAACTGTTTTTT.

V gene TRBV18 combines with J gene TRBJ1-2; D unclear. The CDR3 runs 14 residues. CDR1 is KGHSH, CDR2 LQKENI, per germline. V lost 3 bases, J lost 6 bases, and 14 bases lay in between. CDR3 sequence (DNA): TGTGCCAGCTCACCCTTTTTAGAGGTCGATGGCTACACCTTC. Its protein product is CASSPFLEVDGYTF.

The chain links TRBV5-1 to TRBJ1-6, with a tentative D call TRBD1 (6 bases). Germline CDR1 SGHRS, CDR2 YFSETQ. The CDR3 extends over 15 amino acids. Trimming took 1 base from V and 5 from J, leaving 10 bases between them. CDR3 coding DNA: TGCGCCAGCAGCTTGAGGACAGAAAATAATTCACCCCTCCACTTT. This sequence encodes CASSLRTENNSPLHF. Combining the CDR3 with reference TRBV5-1 and TRBJ1-6 gives the whole variable domain KAGVTQTPRYLIKTRGQQVTLSCSPISGHRSVSWYQQTPGQGLQFLFEYFSETQRNKGNFPGRFSGRQFSNSRSEMNVSTLELGDSALYLCASSLRTENNSPLHFGNGTRLTVT.

The gene calls are TRBV15 and TRBJ2-3; TRBD2 aligns across 8 bases. Germline CDR1 LNHNV, CDR2 YYDKDF (reference sequence). This CDR3 has 14 amino acids. J was trimmed by 4 bases and V by 1 base; bases with no gene match: 1. The CDR3 here is CATSRAGGPDTQYF. The CDR3 region has the DNA TGTGCCACCAGCAGAGCGGGGGGGCCAGATACGCAGTATTTT.

This chain joins TRBV6-6 and TRBJ2-5; D remains ambiguous. The V and J ends lost 4 bases and 0 bases respectively, with 15 bases between them. Germline V gene lookup returns CDR1 MNHNY and CDR2 SVGAGI (reference sequence). The CDR3 is 16 residues long. This chain's CDR3 is CASSSPGGQYQETQYF. DNA of the CDR3: TGTGCCAGCAGTTCCCCCGGTGGGCAGTACCAAGAGACCCAGTACTTC.

V and J are TRBV6-5 and TRBJ2-1; 9 nucleotides align to TRBD2. CDR1 is MNHEY, CDR2 SVGAGI, per germline. This CDR3 region has 15 residues. Trimming took 6 bases from V and 4 from J; bases not matched to a gene: 7. Here the CDR3 reads CASSKRGARYNEQFF. As DNA, the CDR3 is TGTGCCAGCAGCAAGCGGGGGGCGAGGTACAATGAGCAGTTCTTC.

This chain connects TRBV6-5 to TRBJ2-7; maybe TRBD1 (5 bases). The CDR3 length is 13 residues. V dropped 2 bases and J dropped 6 bases, with 11 bases sitting between them. Germline lookup yields CDR1 MNHEY and CDR2 SVGAGI. The CDR3, as DNA: TGTGCCAGCAGTTACCAGGGAAGGAGCGAGCAGTACTTC. Translated: CASSYQGRSEQYF.

The CDR3 coding sequence is TGCGCCAGCAGCTTGGCCCAGGGCCGGGCCTTTAATTCACCCCTCCACTTT. Its protein product is CASSLAQGRAFNSPLHF. This chain links TRBV5-1 with TRBJ1-6; D may be TRBD1 (5 bases). Trimming cost V 0 bases and J 6 bases, with 16 bases left between them. The CDR3 loop spans 17 amino acids. CDR1 SGHRS and CDR2 YFSETQ come from the germline V gene. The variable domain in full, completed from reference TRBV5-1 and TRBJ1-6, reads KAGVTQTPRYLIKTRGQQVTLSCSPISGHRSVSWYQQTPGQGLQFLFEYFSETQRNKGNFPGRFSGRQFSNSRSEMNVSTLELGDSALYLCASSLAQGRAFNSPLHFGNGTRLTVT.

The gene calls are TRBV6-5 and TRBJ1-2; TRBD1 agrees at 9 bases. This CDR3 is 15 amino acids long. J lost 4 bases, V lost 8 bases, and 11 bases had no gene match. Germline V gene lookup returns CDR1 MNHEY and CDR2 SVGAGI. CDR3 region: CASGKPGQGFYGYTF. For the CDR3, the DNA is TGTGCCAGCGGAAAACCGGGACAGGGCTTCTATGGCTACACCTTC.

The chain couples TRBV28 to TRBJ2-4; a possible D gene is TRBD1 (6 bases). The germline V gene has CDR1 MDHEN and CDR2 SYDVKM. This CDR3 is 14 amino acids long. V was pared by 4 bases and J by 6 bases, with 13 bases between. As DNA, the CDR3 is TGTGCCAGCAGTTCTACAGGGTTCAGAAACATTCAGTACTTC. Its protein product is CASSSTGFRNIQYF.

The chain couples TRBV6-1 to TRBJ1-3; 7 bases agree with TRBD1. This CDR3 has 14 amino acids. Germline V CDR1 and CDR2: MNHNS, SASEGT. The ends lost 4 bases at V and 4 bases at J; junction bases unmatched: 4. As DNA, the CDR3 is TGTGCCAGCAGTGCGACAGGGAGAGGAAACACCATATATTTT. Its translation: CASSATGRGNTIYF.

This clone was observed once. This chain joins TRBV5-6 and TRBJ2-3; TRBD2 matches at 11 bases. This CDR3 comprises 18 residues. Looked up from germline, CDR1 is SGHDT and CDR2 is YYEEEE. After removal of 4 bases from V and 1 base from J, the junction contained 11 bases not matched to a gene. CDR3 protein: CASSPGTSGWIGTDTQYF. The CDR3, as DNA: TGTGCCAGCAGCCCCGGGACTAGCGGCTGGATTGGCACAGATACGCAGTATTTT.

The chain links TRBV9 to TRBJ1-4; TRBD1 is a possible D gene (6 bases). Looked up from germline, CDR1 is SGDLS and CDR2 is YYNGEE. V was shortened by 6 bases and J by 8 bases, with 17 bases between the two germline ends. The CDR3 consists of 14 residues. The CDR3 bases are TGTGCCAGCACCGCCGGGGGGGGCCGGGAAAAACTGTTTTTT. Translated: CASTAGGGREKLFF.

The rearrangement joins TRBV9 to TRBJ1-2, with D maybe TRBD1 (6 bases). Trimming took off 3 bases at V and 2 bases at J, with 14 bases between the two ends. Germline V lookup: CDR1 SGDLS, CDR2 YYNGEE. CDR3 length: 15 residues. In DNA, the CDR3 is TGTGCCAGCAGCGGGAGGGGGGGTCCAAACTATGGCTACACCTTC. Protein sequence: CASSGRGGPNYGYTF. The full variable domain, completed using reference TRBV9 and TRBJ1-2, is DSGVTQTPKHLITATGQRVTLRCSPRSGDLSVYWYQQSLDQGLQFLIQYYNGEERAKGNILERFSAQQFPDLHSELNLSSLELGDSALYFCASSGRGGPNYGYTFGSGTRLTVV.

The V gene is TRBV7-3, the J gene TRBJ2-5, with D unresolved. The germline gives CDR1 SGHTA, CDR2 FQGTGA. The V gene lost 1 base and the J gene lost 1 base, with 4 bases spanning the gap. The CDR3 extends over 13 amino acids. CDR3: CASSLNRQETQYF. In DNA form, the CDR3 reads TGTGCCAGCAGCTTAAATCGCCAAGAGACCCAGTACTTC.

The rearrangement links TRBV11-2 to TRBJ1-1; D may be TRBD1 (5 bases). V was shortened by 5 bases and J by 6 bases, with 10 bases between the two germline ends. CDR3 length: 12 residues. Germline V gene lookup returns CDR1 SGHAT and CDR2 FQNNGV. The CDR3: CASSHGGAEAFF. CDR3 DNA: TGTGCCAGCAGCCACGGGGGGGCTGAAGCTTTCTTT.

The chain recombines TRBV10-3 with TRBJ2-7, with TRBD2 identical over 12 bases. CDR1 and CDR2 from the germline V gene are ENHRY and SYGVKD. The V gene end was trimmed by 3 bases and the J gene end by 2 bases; junction bases not matched to a gene: 2. The CDR3 has 15 amino acids. The CDR3 reads CAISETSGGPYEQYF. The CDR3 DNA reads as TGTGCCATCAGTGAAACTAGCGGGGGGCCCTACGAGCAGTACTTC.

V is TRBV7-9 and J is TRBJ2-5; TRBD2 might be the D (5 bases). V lost 5 bases to trimming and J lost 2 bases, with 12 bases between them. The germline gives CDR1 SEHNR, CDR2 FQNEAQ (reference sequence). The CDR3 is 14 residues long. CDR3 residues: CASSHPRTQETQYF. The CDR3 nucleotides are TGTGCCAGCAGCCATCCCCGGACTCAAGAGACCCAGTACTTC. Filled out from reference TRBV7-9 and TRBJ2-5, the complete variable domain reads DTGVSQNPRHKITKRGQNVTFRCDPISEHNRLYWYRQTLGQGPEFLTYFQNEAQLEKSRLLSDRFSAERPKGSFSTLEIQRTEQGDSAMYLCASSHPRTQETQYFGPGTRLLVL.

The chain links TRBV10-3 to TRBJ2-5, with 7 bases identical to TRBD1. CDR1 is ENHRY, CDR2 SYGVKD, per germline. V lost 4 bases and J lost 0; bases outside the gene matches: 8. The CDR3 has 16 amino acids. The CDR3 region is CAISVRYGTDQETQYF. The CDR3 coding sequence is TGTGCCATCAGTGTCCGTTACGGGACAGACCAAGAGACCCAGTACTTC.

The genes are TRBV6-6 and TRBJ2-3; 7 bases match TRBD2. CDR1 and CDR2 from the germline V gene are MNHNY and SVGAGI (reference sequence). J gave up 2 bases and V 10 bases, and 3 bases lay outside the gene matches. There are 12 residues in the CDR3. The CDR3 loop reads CATGGDTDTQYF. In nucleotides, the CDR3 is TGTGCCACTGGGGGGGACACAGATACGCAGTATTTT.

The chain uses TRBV27 and TRBJ2-1; D is perhaps TRBD2 (6 bases). V lost 5 bases, J lost 0 bases, and 14 bases lay in between. CDR1 is MNHEY and CDR2 is SMNVEV in the germline V gene (reference sequence). The CDR3 loop spans 16 amino acids. This CDR3 is CASSPPGTFSYNEQFF. The CDR3 nucleotides read TGTGCCAGCAGTCCTCCTGGGACTTTCTCCTACAATGAGCAGTTCTTC.

This clone was seen once. The chain combines TRBV6-5 with TRBJ1-1; tentative D call: TRBD1 (6 bases). This CDR3 region has 14 residues. Germline values: CDR1 MNHEY, CDR2 SVGAGI. Deletions cut 7 bases from V and 7 bases from J, with 19 bases between. CDR3 sequence reads: CASTRGGDGGEAFF. The CDR3 region has the DNA TGTGCCAGCACCAGGGGAGGGGACGGAGGTGAAGCTTTCTTT.

The rearrangement joins TRBV7-8 to TRBJ2-1, with D tentatively TRBD2 (5 bases). The V and J ends lost 4 bases and 6 bases respectively, with 7 bases between them. This CDR3 contains 12 residues. Germline V gives CDR1 SGHVS, CDR2 FQNEAQ. CDR3 region: CASSSGFNEQFF. DNA of the CDR3: TGTGCCAGCAGCTCGGGATTCAATGAGCAGTTCTTC. Complete variable domain (other parts from reference TRBV7-8 and TRBJ2-1): GAGVSQSPRYKVAKRGQDVALRCDPISGHVSLFWYQQALGQGPEFLTYFQNEAQLDKSGLPSDRFFAERPEGSVSTLKIQRTQQEDSAVYLCASSSGFNEQFFGPGTRLTVL.

This clone came up a few times. The V gene is TRBV5-4, the J gene TRBJ2-1; 10 nucleotides line up with TRBD2. The V and J ends lost 4 bases and 7 bases, in that order; junction bases with no gene match: 8. Germline V lookup: CDR1 SGHNT, CDR2 YYREEE (reference sequence). The CDR3 loop spans 15 amino acids. This chain's CDR3 is CASSPRGSGRNEQFF. As DNA, the CDR3 is TGTGCCAGCAGCCCCAGGGGTAGCGGGAGGAATGAGCAGTTCTTC.

The V call is TRBV25-1, the J call TRBJ1-4, with TRBD1 matching 9 bases. Germline values: CDR1 MGHDK, CDR2 SYGVNS. This CDR3 has 15 amino acids. Trimming removed 4 bases from V and 7 bases from J; junction bases left unmatched: 7. DNA of the CDR3: TGTGCCAGCAGTGCACATGGGACAGGGCGTGAAAAACTGTTTTTT. Protein product: CASSAHGTGREKLFF.

The chain has TRBV19 and TRBJ1-5; tentatively, D is TRBD1 (6 bases). The CDR3 consists of 15 residues. Germline V gene lookup returns CDR1 LNHDA and CDR2 SQIVND (reference sequence). Trimming took 5 bases from V and 4 from J, leaving 15 bases between them. CDR3 coding DNA: TGTGCCAGTAGTCCGCGACAGGTCCCAAATCAGCCCCAGCATTTT. Translating it yields CASSPRQVPNQPQHF.

This CDR3 is CASALLAGVQETQYF. In DNA form, the CDR3 reads TGTGCCAGCGCCTTACTAGCGGGAGTGCAAGAGACCCAGTACTTC. The V and J genes are TRBV25-1 and TRBJ2-5; 11 bases agree with TRBD2. Trimming at V came to 8 bases and at J to 2 bases, leaving 7 bases not matched to a gene. The germline gives CDR1 MGHDK, CDR2 SYGVNS. The CDR3 runs 15 residues. The complete variable domain, with remaining parts taken from reference TRBV25-1 and TRBJ2-5, reads EADIYQTPRYLVIGTGKKITLECSQTMGHDKMYWYQQDPGMELHLIHYSYGVNSTEKGDLSSESTVSRIRTEHFPLTLESARPSHTSQYLCASALLAGVQETQYFGPGTRLLVL.

V usage is TRBV19 and J usage is TRBJ2-4; D gene ambiguous. Germline lookup yields CDR1 LNHDA and CDR2 SQIVND (reference sequence). The CDR3 is made up of 16 amino acids. V was pared by 0 bases and J by 0 bases, with 9 bases between. The CDR3 protein is CASSIEAQIAKNIQYF. The CDR3, as DNA: TGTGCCAGTAGTATAGAGGCCCAGATAGCCAAAAACATTCAGTACTTC.